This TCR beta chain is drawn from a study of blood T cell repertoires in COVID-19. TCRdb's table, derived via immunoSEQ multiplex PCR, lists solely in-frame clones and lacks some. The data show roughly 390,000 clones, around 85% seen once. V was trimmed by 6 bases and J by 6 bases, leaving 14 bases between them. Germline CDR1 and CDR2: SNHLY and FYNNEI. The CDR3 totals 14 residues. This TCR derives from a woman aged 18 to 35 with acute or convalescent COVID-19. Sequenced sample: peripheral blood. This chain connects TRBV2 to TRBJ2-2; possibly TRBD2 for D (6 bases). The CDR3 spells CASRTAREPGELFF. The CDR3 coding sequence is TGTGCCAGCAGGACTGCTCGGGAGCCCGGGGAGCTGTTTTTT.